These 9 T cell receptor beta chains were all obtained from the same sample, sequenced in a study of control samples from healthy donors and cancer patients. This table comes from immunoSEQ multiplex PCR, and its TCRdb copy is limited to in-frame clones, with some not included. The repertoire includes 65,000 to 85,000 clones, roughly 89% of them detected once, and roughly a tenth sits in the top ten. The sample comprised PBMCs. These receptors originate from a woman in her 50s with colorectal cancer.

This chain joins TRBV28 and TRBJ2-5; 8 bases align to TRBD2. The CDR3 extends over 15 amino acids. Per the germline V gene, CDR1 is MDHEN and CDR2 is SYDVKM. Trimming at V came to 2 bases and at J to 5 bases, leaving 7 bases not matched to a gene. DNA for the CDR3: TGTGCCAGCAGTTTACTTGGCGGGGGGCCGGAGACCCAGTACTTC. Translation: CASSLLGGGPETQYF.

This chain joins TRBV6-6 and TRBJ2-7, with D maybe TRBD1 (5 bases). The germline gives CDR1 MNHNY, CDR2 SVGAGI (reference sequence). V dropped 0 bases and J dropped 6 bases, with 9 bases sitting between them. The CDR3 runs to 13 residues. CDR3 sequence reads: CASSYSQGTEQYV. The DNA for the CDR3 is TGTGCCAGCAGTTACTCGCAGGGTACCGAGCAGTACGTC.

The chain links TRBV2 to TRBJ1-2; 8 bases match TRBD1. The CDR3 consists of 14 residues. Unmatched junction bases numbered 3, after V lost 6 bases and J lost 0 bases. The germline V gene has CDR1 SNHLY and CDR2 FYNNEI. The DNA of the CDR3 is TGTGCCAGCAGCACAGGGGGTTCTAACTATGGCTACACCTTC. Translating gives CASSTGGSNYGYTF.

J is TRBJ1-2 and V is TRBV20-1; TRBD1 agrees at 11 bases. V gave up 6 bases and J gave up 7 bases; unmatched junction bases: 1. CDR3 length: 11 amino acids. Germline V CDR1 and CDR2: DFQATT, SNEGSKA (reference sequence). The CDR3 nucleotides are TGCAGTGCCGGGACAGGGGGTGGCTACACCTTC. Protein product: CSAGTGGGYTF.

The chain links TRBV7-9 to TRBJ1-2; 10 positions match TRBD1. The CDR3 has 16 residues. Germline CDR1 and CDR2: SEHNR and FQNEAQ (reference sequence). The J segment lost 3 bases and the V segment lost 2 bases, leaving 6 bases of the junction unmatched. The CDR3: CASSLSDRGPDYGYTF. DNA for the CDR3: TGTGCCAGCAGCTTAAGCGACAGGGGGCCGGACTATGGCTACACCTTC.

The V call is TRBV3-1 (or the pseudogene TRBV3-2), the J call TRBJ1-1; no clear D gene. This CDR3 region has 12 residues. CDR1 is LGHDT and CDR2 is YNNKEL in the germline V gene (reference sequence). Trimming pared 1 base from V and 5 bases from J, leaving 5 bases between. The CDR3 nucleotides are TGTGCCAGCAGCCAAGCTGGGACTGAAGCTTTCTTT. Protein: CASSQAGTEAFF.

This rearrangement joins TRBV10-2 to TRBJ1-2; TRBD1 is a possible D gene (5 bases). Germline V gene sequence: CDR1 WSHSY, CDR2 SAAADI. This CDR3 region has 15 residues. V was trimmed by 3 bases and J by 6 bases, leaving 17 bases between them. The chain's CDR3 is CASSEGAGVDDGYTF. The CDR3 region has the DNA TGCGCCAGCAGTGAAGGGGCAGGAGTTGACGATGGCTACACCTTC.

V and J are TRBV3-1 (or the pseudogene TRBV3-2) and TRBJ2-1; D gene ambiguous. The CDR3 is 17 residues long. Trimming took off 1 base at V and 0 bases at J, with 13 bases between the two ends. Per germline, CDR1 LGHDT and CDR2 YNNKEL (reference sequence). The CDR3: CASSQGSPSSSYNEQFF. CDR3 bases: TGTGCCAGCAGCCAAGGCAGCCCTTCGAGCTCCTACAATGAGCAGTTCTTC.

The rearrangement uses TRBV11-3 and TRBJ2-1, with 11 bases fitting TRBD2. After removal of 5 bases from V and 5 bases from J, the junction contained 5 bases not matched to a gene. The germline CDR1 and CDR2 sequences are SGHNT and YENEEA. This CDR3 is 15 amino acids long. The DNA of the CDR3 is TGTGCCAGCAGCCGGGGGACTAGCGGAAACAATGAGCAGTTCTTC. This encodes CASSRGTSGNNEQFF.